What follows are 13 T cell receptor beta chains derived from one specimen sequenced in a study of CD8 T cells in Susac syndrome. With random hexamers, reverse transcription was performed on roughly 0.45 to 1 ug of RNA. TCRdb recomputed calls from the immunoSEQ multiplex PCR reads with MiXCR, one row per CDR3 protein. Among roughly 150,000 distinct CDR3 sequences listed, about 95% were seen once. The sample comprised CD8+ T cells from PBMCs. These receptor sequences come from a human donor with multiple sclerosis.

This sequence joins TRBV4-1 and TRBJ2-1; 8 bases are shared with TRBD2. CDR3 length equals 18 residues. V dropped 0 bases and J dropped 1; count of bases not matched to a gene: 8. The germline V gene has CDR1 MGHRA and CDR2 YSYEKL. For the CDR3, the DNA is TGCGCCAGCAGCCAAGATCATCCATTAGCGGGGTCCTACAATGAGCAGTTCTTC. Translating it yields CASSQDHPLAGSYNEQFF.

The chain joins TRBV20-1 to TRBJ2-1; TRBD2 agrees at 12 bases. Germline trimming cut 5 bases from V and 7 bases from J; bases unmatched to any gene: 3. The V gene's germline CDR1 is DFQATT and CDR2 SNEGSKA (reference sequence). The CDR3 length is 13 residues. The CDR3 loop is CSALAGGPNEQFF. Written as DNA, the CDR3 is TGCAGTGCTCTAGCGGGGGGGCCGAATGAGCAGTTCTTC.

V usage is TRBV6-6 and J usage is TRBJ2-5, with 8 nucleotides matching TRBD1. Germline V gives CDR1 MNHNY, CDR2 SVGAGI (reference sequence). The V and J ends lost 0 bases and 3 bases, in that order; junction bases with no gene match: 6. The CDR3 extends over 16 amino acids. DNA of the CDR3: TGTGCCAGCAGTTACTCGGACAGGGTCAGGGAAGAGACCCAGTACTTC. This codes for CASSYSDRVREETQYF.

J is TRBJ2-2 and V is TRBV29-1; D is perhaps TRBD1 or TRBD2 (6 bases each). This CDR3 has 15 amino acids. CDR1 is SQVTM, CDR2 ANQGSEA, per germline. Deletions cut 5 bases from V and 6 bases from J, with 19 bases between. The chain's CDR3 is CSVWGEGGMAGELFF. CDR3 DNA sequence: TGCAGCGTTTGGGGAGAGGGGGGCATGGCCGGGGAGCTGTTTTTT.

V and J are TRBV7-9 and TRBJ1-4, with D unresolved. Germline-derived CDR1 and CDR2 are SEHNR and FQNEAQ (reference sequence). V was shortened by 7 bases and J by 4 bases, with 16 bases between the two germline ends. The CDR3 is made up of 15 amino acids. The chain's CDR3 is CASTRSGQNNEKLFF. CDR3 nucleotide sequence: TGTGCCAGCACCCGAAGTGGGCAGAATAATGAAAAACTGTTTTTT.

V gene TRBV30 combines with J gene TRBJ2-5; 7 positions match TRBD1. The J segment lost 1 base and the V segment lost 3 bases, leaving 5 bases of the junction unmatched. CDR1 GTSNPN and CDR2 SVGIG come from the germline V gene (reference sequence). The CDR3 spans 14 residues. The CDR3 protein is CAWSSGTAQETQYF. The CDR3 region has the DNA TGTGCCTGGAGCTCCGGGACAGCCCAAGAGACCCAGTACTTC.

The chain links TRBV7-8 to TRBJ2-1; 9 bases match TRBD1. The CDR3 spans 15 residues. V gave up 0 bases and J gave up 9 bases; unmatched junction bases: 6. The germline gives CDR1 SGHVS, CDR2 FQNEAQ. In DNA, the CDR3 is TGTGCCAGCAGCTTAGCACACAGGGGGCCCGGTGAGCAGTTCTTC. It translates to CASSLAHRGPGEQFF. Full variable domain (rest looked up from reference TRBV7-8 and TRBJ2-1): GAGVSQSPRYKVAKRGQDVALRCDPISGHVSLFWYQQALGQGPEFLTYFQNEAQLDKSGLPSDRFFAERPEGSVSTLKIQRTQQEDSAVYLCASSLAHRGPGEQFFGPGTRLTVL.

The gene calls are TRBV5-4 and TRBJ2-7; the D gene is possibly TRBD1 (6 bases). The CDR3 is 15 residues long. Between the trimmed V and J ends, which lost 0 bases and 7 bases, there was a span of 17 bases. Germline V gene lookup returns CDR1 SGHNT and CDR2 YYREEE (reference sequence). The CDR3 here is CASSLVPGDVWEQYF. The CDR3 nucleotides read TGTGCCAGCAGCTTGGTTCCAGGGGATGTCTGGGAGCAGTACTTC.

Details on this clonotype: The junction shows a germline mismatch at one end, possibly a read error. V and J are TRBV7-7 and TRBJ2-1; possibly TRBD1 for D (6 bases). The CDR3 contains 15 residues. CDR1 is SSHAT, CDR2 FNYEAQ, per germline (reference sequence). The CDR3 bases are TGTGCTAGCAGCAGAACAAAACAGGGTTACAATGAGCAGTTCTTC. This codes for CASSRTKQGYNEQFF.

This chain joins TRBV24-1 and TRBJ2-5; 8 bases map to TRBD2. Germline V lookup: CDR1 KGHDR, CDR2 SFDVKD. This CDR3 has 15 amino acids. Germline trimming cut 3 bases from V and 5 bases from J; bases unmatched to any gene: 7. CDR3 coding DNA: TGTGCCACCAGTGATACCAGCGGGGGAGCGGAGACCCAGTACTTC. Residues: CATSDTSGGAETQYF.

The J gene is TRBJ2-5, the V gene TRBV7-2; D uncertain. The germline CDR1 and CDR2 sequences are SGHTA and FQGNSA. CDR3 length: 15 residues. V gave up 4 bases and J gave up 2 bases, with 14 bases separating them. CDR3: CASSSAVGEQETQYF. CDR3 coding DNA: TGTGCCAGCAGCTCCGCAGTTGGGGAACAAGAGACCCAGTACTTC. Combining the CDR3 with reference TRBV7-2 and TRBJ2-5 gives the whole variable domain GAGVSQSPSNKVTEKGKDVELRCDPISGHTALYWYRQSLGQGLEFLIYFQGNSAPDKSGLPSDRFSAERTGGSVSTLTIQRTQQEDSAVYLCASSSAVGEQETQYFGPGTRLLVL.

J is TRBJ1-4 and V is TRBV20-1, with D perhaps TRBD1 (5 bases). This CDR3 has 16 amino acids. V lost 0 bases, J lost 7 bases, and 18 bases lay in between. CDR1 is DFQATT and CDR2 is SNEGSKA in the germline V gene (reference sequence). The CDR3 sequence: CSARDLRGRRIEKLFF. The CDR3 coding sequence is TGCAGTGCTAGAGATCTGAGGGGCAGGAGGATTGAAAAACTGTTTTTT.

The CDR3 protein is CASSFVGSSGANVLTF. For the CDR3, the DNA is TGTGCCAGCAGCTTTGTCGGATCCTCTGGGGCCAACGTCCTGACTTTC. The rearrangement uses TRBV11-2 and TRBJ2-6; D gene uncertain. CDR3 size: 16 residues. Germline V CDR1 and CDR2: SGHAT, FQNNGV. V shed 3 bases and J shed 0 bases, with 9 bases lying between them.